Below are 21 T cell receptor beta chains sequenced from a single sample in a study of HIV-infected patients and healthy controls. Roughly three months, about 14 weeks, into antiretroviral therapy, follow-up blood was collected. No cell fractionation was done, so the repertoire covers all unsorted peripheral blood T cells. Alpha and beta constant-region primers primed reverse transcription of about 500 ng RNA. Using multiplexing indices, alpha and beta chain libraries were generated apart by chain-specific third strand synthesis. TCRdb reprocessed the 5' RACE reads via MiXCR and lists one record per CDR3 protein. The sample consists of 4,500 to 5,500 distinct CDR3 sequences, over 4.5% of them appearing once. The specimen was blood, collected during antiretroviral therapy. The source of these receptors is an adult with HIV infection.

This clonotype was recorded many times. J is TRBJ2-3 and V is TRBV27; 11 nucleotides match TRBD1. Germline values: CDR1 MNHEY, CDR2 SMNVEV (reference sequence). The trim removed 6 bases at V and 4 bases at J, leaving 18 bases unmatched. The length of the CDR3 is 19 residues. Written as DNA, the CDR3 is TGTGCCAGCAGGCAAGCTACATTCGACGGGACAGGGGGATCAGATACGCAGTATTTT. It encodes CASRQATFDGTGGSDTQYF.

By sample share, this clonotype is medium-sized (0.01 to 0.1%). CDR3 region: CASSRTGMNTEAFF. The DNA for the CDR3 is TGTGCCAGCAGCCGGACAGGGATGAACACTGAAGCTTTCTTT. This chain uses TRBV2 with TRBJ1-1; 8 bases fit TRBD1. Germline lookup yields CDR1 SNHLY and CDR2 FYNNEI. The CDR3 contains 14 residues. V lost 6 bases to trimming and J lost 0 bases; unmatched junction nucleotides: 3.

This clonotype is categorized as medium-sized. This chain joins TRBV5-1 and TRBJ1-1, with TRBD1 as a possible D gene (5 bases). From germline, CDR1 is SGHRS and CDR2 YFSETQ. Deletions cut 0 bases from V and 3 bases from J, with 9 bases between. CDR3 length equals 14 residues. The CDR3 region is CASSLVGGDTEAFF. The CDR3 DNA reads TGCGCCAGCAGCTTGGTTGGGGGGGACACTGAAGCTTTCTTT.

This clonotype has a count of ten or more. The CDR3: CSVPFGTEAFF. The CDR3 DNA follows: TGCAGCGTTCCATTCGGGACAGAAGCTTTCTTT. This chain uses TRBV29-1 with TRBJ1-1, with D possibly being TRBD1 (6 bases). V lost 5 bases and J lost 8, with 12 bases in between. The CDR3 covers 11 residues. CDR1 is SQVTM, CDR2 ANQGSEA, per germline.

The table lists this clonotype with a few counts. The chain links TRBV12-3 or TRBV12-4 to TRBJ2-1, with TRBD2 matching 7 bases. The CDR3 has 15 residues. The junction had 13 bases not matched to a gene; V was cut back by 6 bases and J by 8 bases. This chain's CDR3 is CASSLDSREFDEQFF. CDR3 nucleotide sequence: TGTGCCAGCAGCCTTGACTCGCGGGAGTTCGATGAGCAGTTCTTC.

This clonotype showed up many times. The DNA of the CDR3 is TGCAGTGCTGCCCACGGGCTAGCGATCTACAATGAGCAGTTCTTC. Its protein product is CSAAHGLAIYNEQFF. This rearrangement joins TRBV20-1 to TRBJ2-1; weak D call: TRBD2 (6 bases). The CDR3 runs to 15 residues. Trimming cost V 5 bases and J 3 bases, with 17 bases left between them. The germline gives CDR1 DFQATT, CDR2 SNEGSKA (reference sequence).

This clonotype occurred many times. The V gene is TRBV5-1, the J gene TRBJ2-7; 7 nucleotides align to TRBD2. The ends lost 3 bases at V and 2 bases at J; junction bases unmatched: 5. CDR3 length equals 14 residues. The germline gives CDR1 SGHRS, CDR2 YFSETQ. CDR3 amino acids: CASSYSGFAYEQYF. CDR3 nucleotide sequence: TGCGCCAGCAGCTATAGCGGGTTTGCCTACGAGCAGTACTTC.

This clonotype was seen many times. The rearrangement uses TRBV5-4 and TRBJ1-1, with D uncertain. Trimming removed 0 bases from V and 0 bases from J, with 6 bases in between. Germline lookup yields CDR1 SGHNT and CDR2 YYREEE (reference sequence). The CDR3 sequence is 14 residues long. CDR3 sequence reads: CASSLDVLNTEAFF. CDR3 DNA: TGTGCCAGCAGCTTGGATGTGCTGAACACTGAAGCTTTCTTT.

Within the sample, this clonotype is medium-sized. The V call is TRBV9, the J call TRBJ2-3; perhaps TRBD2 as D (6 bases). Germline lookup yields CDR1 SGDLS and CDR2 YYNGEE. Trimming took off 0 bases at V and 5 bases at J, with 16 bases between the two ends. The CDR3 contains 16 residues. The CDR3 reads CASSVVGGGSGDTQYF. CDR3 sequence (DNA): TGTGCCAGCAGCGTAGTTGGGGGAGGTAGCGGAGATACGCAGTATTTT.

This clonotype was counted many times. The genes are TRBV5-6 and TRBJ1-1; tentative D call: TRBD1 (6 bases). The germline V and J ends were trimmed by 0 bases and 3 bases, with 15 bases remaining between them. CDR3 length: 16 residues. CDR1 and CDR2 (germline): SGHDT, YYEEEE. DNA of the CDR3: TGTGCCAGCAGCTTGGAACGGATGACAGGCTACACTGAAGCTTTCTTT. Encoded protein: CASSLERMTGYTEAFF.

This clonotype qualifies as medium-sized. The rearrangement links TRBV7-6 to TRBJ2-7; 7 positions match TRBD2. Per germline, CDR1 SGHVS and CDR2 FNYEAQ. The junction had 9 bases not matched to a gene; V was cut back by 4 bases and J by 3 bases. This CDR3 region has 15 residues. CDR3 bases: TGTGCCAGCAGCTCCATGACGGGCGGGGGCTACGAGCAGTACTTC. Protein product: CASSSMTGGGYEQYF. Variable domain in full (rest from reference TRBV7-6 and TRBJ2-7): GAGVSQSPRYKVTKRGQDVALRCDPISGHVSLYWYRQALGQGPEFLTYFNYEAQQDKSGLPNDRFSAERPEGSISTLTIQRTEQRDSAMYRCASSSMTGGGYEQYFGPGTRLTVT.

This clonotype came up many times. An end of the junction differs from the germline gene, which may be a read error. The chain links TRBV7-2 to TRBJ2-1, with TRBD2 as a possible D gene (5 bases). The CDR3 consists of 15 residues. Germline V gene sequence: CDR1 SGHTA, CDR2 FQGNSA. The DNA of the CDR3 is TGTGCCAGCAGCGTAGCAGCGGATCTTTACAATGAGCAGTTCTTC. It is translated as CASSVAADLYNEQFF.

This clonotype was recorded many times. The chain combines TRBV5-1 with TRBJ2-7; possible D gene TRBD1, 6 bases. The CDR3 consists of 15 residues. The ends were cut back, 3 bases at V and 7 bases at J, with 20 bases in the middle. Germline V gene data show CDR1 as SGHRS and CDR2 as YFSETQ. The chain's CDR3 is CASSSTDSTLREQYF. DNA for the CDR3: TGCGCCAGCAGCTCGACGGACAGTACCCTACGAGAGCAGTACTTC.

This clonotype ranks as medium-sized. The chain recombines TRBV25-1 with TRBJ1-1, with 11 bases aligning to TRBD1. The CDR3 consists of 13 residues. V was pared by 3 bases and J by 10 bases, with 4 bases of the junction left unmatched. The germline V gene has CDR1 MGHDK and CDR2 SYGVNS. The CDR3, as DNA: TGTGCCAGCAGTGACCACGGACAGGGGGCAGCTTTCTTT. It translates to CASSDHGQGAAFF.

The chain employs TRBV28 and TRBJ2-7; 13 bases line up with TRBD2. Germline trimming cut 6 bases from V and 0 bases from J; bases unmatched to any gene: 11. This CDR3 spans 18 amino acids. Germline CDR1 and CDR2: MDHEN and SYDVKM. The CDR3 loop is CASSLLAGLAGPSYEQYF. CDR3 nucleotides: TGTGCCAGCAGCCTACTTGCGGGACTAGCGGGGCCCTCCTACGAGCAGTACTTC.

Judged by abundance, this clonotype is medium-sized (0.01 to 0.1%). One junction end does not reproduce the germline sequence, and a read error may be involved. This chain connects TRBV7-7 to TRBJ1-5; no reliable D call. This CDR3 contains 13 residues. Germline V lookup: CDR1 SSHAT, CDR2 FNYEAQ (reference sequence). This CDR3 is CASSFSFGQPQHF. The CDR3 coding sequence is TGTGCTAGCAGCTTTTCCTTCGGTCAGCCCCAGCATTTT.

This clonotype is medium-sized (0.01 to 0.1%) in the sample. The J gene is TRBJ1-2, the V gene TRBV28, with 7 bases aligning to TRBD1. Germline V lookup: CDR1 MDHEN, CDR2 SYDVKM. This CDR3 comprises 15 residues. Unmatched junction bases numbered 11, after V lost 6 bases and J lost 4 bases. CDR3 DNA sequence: TGTGCCAGCAGCCCGGCCGACAGGGCTCGCTATGGCTACACCTTC. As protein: CASSPADRARYGYTF.

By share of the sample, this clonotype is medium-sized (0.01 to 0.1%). The CDR3 sequence: CASRSTGGNNQPQHF. The CDR3 nucleotides read TGTGCCAGCAGGTCCACAGGGGGCAACAATCAGCCCCAGCATTTT. This rearrangement joins TRBV2 to TRBJ1-5; 9 nucleotides match TRBD1. There are 15 residues in the CDR3. V was clipped by 6 bases and J by 3 bases; unmatched bases: 6. Germline loops: CDR1 SNHLY, CDR2 FYNNEI.

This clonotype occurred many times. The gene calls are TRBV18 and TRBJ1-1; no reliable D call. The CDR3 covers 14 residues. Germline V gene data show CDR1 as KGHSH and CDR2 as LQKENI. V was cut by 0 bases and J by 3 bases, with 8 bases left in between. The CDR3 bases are TGTGCCAGCTCACCACCAGGTAGGGACACTGAAGCTTTCTTT. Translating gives CASSPPGRDTEAFF.

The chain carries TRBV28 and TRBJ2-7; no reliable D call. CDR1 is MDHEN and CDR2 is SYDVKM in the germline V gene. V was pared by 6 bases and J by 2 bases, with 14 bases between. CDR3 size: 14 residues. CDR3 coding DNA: TGTGCCAGCAGCCTCCTCGGCCAACCCTACGAGCAGTACTTC. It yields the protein CASSLLGQPYEQYF.

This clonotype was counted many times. The CDR3 region has the DNA TGCAGTGCCAGGGGGGAGGGACAGACCCCGAACACTGAAGCTTTCTTT. Translating it yields CSARGEGQTPNTEAFF. V and J are TRBV20-1 and TRBJ1-1; 7 bases match TRBD1. V dropped 6 bases and J dropped 1; count of bases not matched to a gene: 14. Germline V CDR1 and CDR2: DFQATT, SNEGSKA (reference sequence). This CDR3 has 16 residues.